The 13 T cell receptor beta chains below come from one sample, sequenced in a study of blood T cells in healthy people across ages. Using a J-beta primer mix together with a sample-barcoded 5' primer, a second PCR was run for about 6 to 12 cycles. Each CDR3 protein gets one entry after TCRdb re-called the 5' RACE reads with MiXCR. The sample shows approximately 1,000,000 distinct CDR3 sequences, more than 30% of them seen only once. The sample taken for sequencing was blood. All receptors come from a man between 18 and 29 years old in good health.

This rearrangement joins TRBV7-9 to TRBJ1-1, with D perhaps TRBD1 (5 bases). The V and J ends lost 4 bases and 1 base respectively, with 10 bases between them. Germline CDR1 reads SEHNR; CDR2 reads FQNEAQ (reference sequence). The CDR3 runs to 14 residues. As DNA, the CDR3 is TGTGCCAGCAGCTCAAATCAGGGGAACACTGAAGCTTTCTTT. Its translation is CASSSNQGNTEAFF.

The chain carries TRBV4-1 and TRBJ2-3; D is undetermined. Germline V lookup: CDR1 MGHRA, CDR2 YSYEKL. The CDR3 runs to 14 residues. V gave up 4 bases and J gave up 1 base, with 9 bases separating them. The CDR3 region has the DNA TGCGCCAGCAGCCCCTTTCCACGCACAGATACGCAGTATTTT. Translating it yields CASSPFPRTDTQYF.

The chain has TRBV6-5 and TRBJ1-5; D gene ambiguous. The ends were cut back, 6 bases at V and 3 bases at J, with 9 bases in the middle. The CDR3 runs 13 residues. Germline lookup yields CDR1 MNHEY and CDR2 SVGAGI. As DNA, the CDR3 is TGTGCCAGCAGCCTAGTACCCAATCAGCCCCAGCATTTT. Its protein is CASSLVPNQPQHF.

A few counts support this clonotype. This chain links TRBV27 with TRBJ1-2; tentatively, D is TRBD1 (5 bases). Deletions cut 0 bases from V and 7 bases from J, with 9 bases between. The CDR3 consists of 13 residues. Germline lookup yields CDR1 MNHEY and CDR2 SMNVEV (reference sequence). CDR3 region: CASSLSGGVGYTF. CDR3 bases: TGTGCCAGCAGTTTATCGGGGGGGGTTGGCTACACCTTC.

The V and J genes are TRBV5-6 and TRBJ1-2, with D perhaps TRBD1 (5 bases). Germline lookup yields CDR1 SGHDT and CDR2 YYEEEE. Trimming left V 7 bases short and J 5 bases short, with 24 bases between. CDR3 length: 16 residues. CDR3 amino acids: CASRSPQGPRVYGYTF. The DNA for the CDR3 is TGTGCCAGCCGATCCCCTCAGGGTCCGAGGGTTTATGGCTACACCTTC.

This clonotype was counted only a few times. V gene TRBV30 combines with J gene TRBJ2-5; TRBD2 is a possible D gene (6 bases). Germline CDR1 is GTSNPN and CDR2 is SVGIG (reference sequence). V was cut by 2 bases and J by 1 base, with 8 bases left in between. The CDR3 is 13 amino acids. The CDR3 spells CAWSWRAQETQYF. The CDR3 nucleotides read TGTGCCTGGAGTTGGAGGGCCCAAGAGACCCAGTACTTC.

The V and J genes are TRBV27 and TRBJ1-3, with a possible D match to TRBD1 (5 bases). Trimming removed 3 bases at V and 0 bases at J, with 9 bases between. Germline CDR1 and CDR2: MNHEY and SMNVEV (reference sequence). The length of the CDR3 is 15 residues. The CDR3 sequence: CASSLEGSSGNTIYF. Here the CDR3 DNA reads TGTGCCAGCAGTTTGGAGGGGAGCTCTGGAAACACCATATATTTT.

The chain links TRBV7-9 to TRBJ1-1, with D possibly matching TRBD1 (5 bases). Between the trimmed V and J ends, which lost 3 bases and 4 bases, there was a span of 9 bases. The CDR3 has 13 residues. CDR1 is SEHNR, CDR2 FQNEAQ, per germline (reference sequence). CDR3 sequence reads: CASSLTVPTEAFF. CDR3 sequence (DNA): TGTGCCAGCAGCTTGACAGTCCCCACTGAAGCTTTCTTT.

The rearrangement joins TRBV13 to TRBJ1-2; possible D gene TRBD1, 5 bases. The length of the CDR3 is 14 residues. Trimming stripped 3 bases from V and 6 bases from J, with 14 bases between. CDR1 and CDR2 from the germline V gene are PRHDT and FYEKMQ (reference sequence). CDR3 sequence reads: CASSLVGQRDGYTF. The CDR3 DNA follows: TGTGCCAGCAGCTTGGTGGGGCAGAGGGATGGCTACACCTTC.

This clonotype occurred many times. This chain uses TRBV7-3 with TRBJ2-1, with a tentative D call TRBD1 (5 bases). V was pared by 5 bases and J by 0 bases, with 14 bases between. This CDR3 region has 16 residues. Germline values: CDR1 SGHTA, CDR2 FQGTGA. CDR3: CASSQLTESSYNEQFF. The CDR3 nucleotides read TGTGCCAGCAGCCAACTGACAGAAAGCTCCTACAATGAGCAGTTCTTC.

Regarding this clonotype: A single base separates this from a much larger clone, so it may be a read error. The V call is TRBV2, the J call TRBJ2-1; 8 bases map to TRBD1. V shed 4 bases and J 12 bases; nucleotides not matched to a gene: 2. Germline V gives CDR1 SNHLY, CDR2 FYNNEI. The CDR3 extends over 11 amino acids. CDR3: CASSGQGWQFF. CDR3 in DNA: TGTGCCAGCAGTGGACAGGGGTGGCAGTTCTTC.

The chain recombines TRBV7-9 with TRBJ2-2; no reliable D call. CDR1 is SEHNR, CDR2 FQNEAQ, per germline (reference sequence). V was shortened by 7 bases and J by 6 bases, with 6 bases between the two germline ends. CDR3 length equals 11 residues. The CDR3 sequence: CASTSSGELFF. CDR3 bases: TGTGCCAGCACCTCTTCCGGGGAGCTGTTTTTT.

This clonotype appeared a few times. V gene TRBV18 combines with J gene TRBJ2-5; D unresolved. Germline values: CDR1 KGHSH, CDR2 LQKENI. V gave up 1 base and J gave up 1 base, with 4 bases separating them. The CDR3 is made up of 13 amino acids. CDR3 coding DNA: TGTGCCAGCTCACCACGAAGCCAAGAGACCCAGTACTTC. It encodes CASSPRSQETQYF.